These T cell receptor beta chains were read from a single sample in a study of blood T cell repertoires in COVID-19. Using immunoSEQ multiplex PCR, the repertoire was profiled, and TCRdb retains in-frame clones only, with some absent. The sample has hundreds of thousands of clones; around 90% are singletons. What was sequenced was PBMCs or T cells enriched from blood (not recorded which). These TCRs come from a man aged 50-60 years who had been exposed to COVID-19. Both conserved end residues are part of each CDR3. D genes are given only for firm matches. Clone size is stated in some rows and not others, as once, few, many or a class when expanded.

CASSLFLGGNTIYF,TGTGCCAGCAGCTTATTCCTAGGCGGAAACACCATATATTTT,.,TRBJ1-3,TRBV7-2,.
CASSPVRDSPLHF,TGTGCCAGCAGTCCCGTCAGGGATTCACCCCTCCACTTT,few,TRBJ1-6,TRBV3-1/TRBV3-2,.
CASSVNIAGGGETQYF,TGTGCCAGCAGCGTAAACATAGCGGGGGGTGGAGAGACCCAGTACTTC,.,TRBJ2-5,TRBV9,TRBD2
CASSLGPGGRVNTEAFF,TGTGCCAGCAGCTTAGGGCCAGGGGGCAGGGTGAACACTGAAGCTTTCTTT,once,TRBJ1-1,TRBV7-9,TRBD1
CASTLRDRYSNQPQHF,TGTGCCAGCACCCTCCGGGACAGGTATAGCAATCAGCCCCAGCATTTT,.,TRBJ1-5,TRBV28,TRBD1
CASSPQERTDTQYF,TGTGCCAGCTCACCACAGGAGCGCACAGATACGCAGTATTTT,.,TRBJ2-3,TRBV18,.
CASSQPRGQGPGTGELFF,TGCGCCAGCAGCCAACCCCGCGGACAGGGCCCTGGCACCGGGGAGCTGTTTTTT,.,TRBJ2-2,TRBV4-1,TRBD1
CASSVRQSESGYTF,TGTGCCAGTAGTGTGAGACAGTCAGAATCTGGCTACACCTTC,.,TRBJ1-2,TRBV19,.
CASRHTGRGRTSQAFF,TGTGCCAGCAGACATACGGGCAGGGGCCGAACATCTCAAGCTTTCTTT,.,TRBJ1-1,TRBV11-2,.
CASSVAGNIQPQHF,TGCGCCAGCAGTGTCGCAGGGAATATTCAGCCCCAGCATTTT,once,TRBJ1-5,TRBV10-2,.
CASSLTGDTEAFF,TGTGCCAGCAGCTTAACAGGGGACACTGAAGCTTTCTTT,.,TRBJ1-1,TRBV7-9,TRBD1
CASGTEPMNTEAFF,TGTGCCAGTGGGACAGAGCCTATGAACACTGAAGCTTTCTTT,.,TRBJ1-1,TRBV19,TRBD1
CASSLFPGSNQPQHF,TGCGCCAGCAGCTTGTTTCCGGGGAGCAATCAGCCCCAGCATTTT,.,TRBJ1-5,TRBV5-1,.
CASRKLAGGVADTQYF,TGTGCCAGCAGGAAACTAGCGGGAGGGGTAGCAGATACGCAGTATTTT,.,TRBJ2-3,TRBV27,TRBD2
CASSEARVQPQHF,TGTGCCAGCAGTGAAGCGCGGGTTCAGCCCCAGCATTTT,.,TRBJ1-5,TRBV6-1,.
CAISELTGITEAFF,TGTGCCATCAGTGAGCTGACAGGGATTACTGAAGCTTTCTTT,once,TRBJ1-1,TRBV10-3,TRBD1
CASSPRVNGQETQYF,TGTGCCAGCTCACCACGGGTTAACGGGCAAGAGACCCAGTACTTC,.,TRBJ2-5,TRBV18,.
CASSLTAGGFAEAFF,TGTGCCAGCAGCTTAACAGCAGGGGGCTTCGCTGAAGCTTTCTTT,.,TRBJ1-1,TRBV7-3,TRBD1
CASSRGAERGKANYGYTF,TGTGCCAGCAGCAGGGGTGCAGAAAGGGGAAAAGCTAACTATGGCTACACCTTC,.,TRBJ1-2,TRBV2,.
CASSPFGIQPQHF,TGTGCCAGCAGCCCGTTCGGGATTCAGCCCCAGCATTTT,.,TRBJ1-5,TRBV7-2,.
CASRNLAGGRETQYF,TGCGCCAGCAGAAATCTAGCGGGGGGTCGGGAGACCCAGTACTTC,.,TRBJ2-5,TRBV5-1,TRBD2
CASSLEGGSSGNTIYF,TGTGCCAGCAGTTTAGAGGGGGGGAGCTCTGGAAACACCATATATTTT,.,TRBJ1-3,TRBV7-2,.
CASSLNRGEKLFF,TGTGCCAGCAGCTTAAACAGGGGAGAAAAACTGTTTTTT,.,TRBJ1-4,TRBV7-3,TRBD1
CASSLVSNEQFF,TGTGCCAGCAGCTTGGTGTCTAATGAGCAGTTCTTC,.,TRBJ2-1,TRBV5-6,.
CATSRGASDTQYF,TGTGCCACCAGCAGAGGGGCATCAGATACGCAGTATTTT,.,TRBJ2-3,TRBV15,.
CASSLLPGLNYGYTF,TGTGCCAGCAGTTTATTGCCGGGACTCAACTATGGCTACACCTTC,.,TRBJ1-2,TRBV28,.
CASSGNRGAAGYGYTF,TGCGCCAGCAGTGGAAACAGGGGCGCAGCGGGCTATGGCTACACCTTC,.,TRBJ1-2,TRBV10-1,TRBD1
CASSAGGVAPNEKLFF,TGTGCCAGCAGCGCCGGGGGGGTAGCGCCTAATGAAAAACTGTTTTTT,.,TRBJ1-4,TRBV7-6,.
CASSQKGGAGQPQHF,TGCGCCAGCAGCCAAAAAGGGGGCGCGGGTCAGCCCCAGCATTTT,.,TRBJ1-5,TRBV5-1,TRBD1
CASTGRQGVYNEQFF,TGTGCCAGCACCGGGCGACAGGGAGTTTACAATGAGCAGTTCTTC,.,TRBJ2-1,TRBV2,TRBD1
CASSEGAGGQPQHF,TGTGCCAGCAGCGAAGGGGCAGGGGGACAGCCCCAGCATTTT,.,TRBJ1-5,TRBV5-4,TRBD1
CATSRGPLQGRQETQYF,TGTGCCACCAGCAGAGGGCCGTTACAGGGTAGGCAAGAGACCCAGTACTTC,.,TRBJ2-5,TRBV15,.
CASSPAGGSYNEQFF,TGTGCCAGCAGTCCGGCGGGAGGATCCTACAATGAGCAGTTCTTC,.,TRBJ2-1,TRBV7-3,TRBD2
CAWSKGLNSNQPQHF,TGTGCCTGGAGTAAGGGACTCAATAGCAATCAGCCCCAGCATTTT,.,TRBJ1-5,TRBV30,.
CATSIAGTHYGYTF,TGTGCCACCAGCATTGCTGGGACACACTATGGCTACACCTTC,.,TRBJ1-2,TRBV15,.
CAWSVRGVGNTIYF,TGTGCCTGGAGTGTACGGGGAGTTGGAAACACCATATATTTT,.,TRBJ1-3,TRBV30,.
CASSFSANTEAFF,TGCGCCAGCAGCTTTAGCGCGAACACTGAAGCTTTCTTT,.,TRBJ1-1,TRBV5-1,.
CASSLAGRGTEAFF,TGTGCCAGCAGCTTAGCGGGGAGGGGCACTGAAGCTTTCTTT,.,TRBJ1-1,TRBV7-2,.
CALKEGTSGDNEQFF,TGTGCCTTAAAAGAAGGGACTAGCGGCGACAATGAGCAGTTCTTC,.,TRBJ2-1,TRBV21-1,.
CASGTTNTGELFF,TGTGCCAGCGGGACTACCAACACCGGGGAGCTGTTTTTT,.,TRBJ2-2,TRBV6-6,TRBD2
CASSPLQGSGQPQHF,TGTGCCAGCTCACCTCTACAGGGCTCGGGTCAGCCCCAGCATTTT,.,TRBJ1-5,TRBV18,.
CASSQDLGEGYEQYF,TGTGCCAGCAGCCAAGATCTGGGCGAAGGCTACGAGCAGTACTTC,few,TRBJ2-7,TRBV3-1/TRBV3-2,.
CASSPPGLAAYNEQFF,TGTGCCAGCAGCCCTCCAGGACTAGCGGCTTACAATGAGCAGTTCTTC,.,TRBJ2-1,TRBV7-9,TRBD2
CASSQRTGAGEKLFF,TGTGCCAGCAGCCAACGGACAGGAGCGGGTGAAAAACTGTTTTTT,.,TRBJ1-4,TRBV3-1/TRBV3-2,TRBD1
CASSSGTSAYTDTQYF,TGCGCCAGCAGTTCCGGGACTAGCGCGTACACAGATACGCAGTATTTT,.,TRBJ2-3,TRBV5-1,TRBD2
CASSLAGTTGEEKLFF,TGCGCCAGCAGCTTGGCCGGTACGACAGGGGAGGAAAAACTGTTTTTT,.,TRBJ1-4,TRBV5-1,TRBD1
CASSPFSGDLNTEAFF,TGTGCCAGCTCACCATTTTCGGGGGACCTAAACACTGAAGCTTTCTTT,.,TRBJ1-1,TRBV18,.
CASSERRNSPLHF,TGTGCCAGCAGTGAACGGAGGAATTCACCCCTCCACTTT,.,TRBJ1-6,TRBV2,.